This T cell receptor beta chain was sequenced in a study of T cell repertoires in cytomegalovirus infection. V gave up 3 bases and J gave up 7 bases; unmatched junction bases: 5. In germline, CDR1 is SGHVS, CDR2 FQNEAQ. The CDR3 is 15 amino acids. In TCRdb, the reads were re-called with MiXCR into one record per CDR3 protein. The data hold about 130,000 distinct CDR3 sequences, with 7% to 9.5% observed a single time. In this sample, this clonotype turned up many times. The sequenced sample consisted of PBMCs. The chain is built from TRBV7-8 and TRBJ1-6; 8 bases agree with TRBD1. This receptor was obtained from a human donor in good health (CMV status not recorded). Some clones in this sample may be carry-over from other donors' samples. CDR3 nucleotides: TGTGCCAGCAGCTTCGGCAGGGGGCAAAATTCACCCCTCCACTTT. It codes for CASSFGRGQNSPLHF.